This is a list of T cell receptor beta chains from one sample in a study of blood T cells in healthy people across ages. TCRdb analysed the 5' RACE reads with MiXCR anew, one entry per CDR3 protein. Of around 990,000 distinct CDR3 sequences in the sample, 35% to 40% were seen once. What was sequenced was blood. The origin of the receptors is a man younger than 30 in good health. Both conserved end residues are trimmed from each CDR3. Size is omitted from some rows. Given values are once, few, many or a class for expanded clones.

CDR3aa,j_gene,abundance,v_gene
ASIYSSPYNEQF,TRBJ2-1,-,TRBV6-2/TRBV6-3
SATGTDEETQY,TRBJ2-5,few,TRBV20-1
ASSDPATLLAGNYNEQF,TRBJ2-1,few,TRBV2
ASSQGGLHMNTEAF,TRBJ1-1,-,TRBV4-3
ASILGVMRQTQY,TRBJ2-4,-,TRBV12-3/TRBV12-4
ASSPLTQDRAQSGYT,TRBJ1-2,-,TRBV27
ASSYSRTSGPYNEQF,TRBJ2-1,few,TRBV6-5
ASSSNSIVADTQY,TRBJ2-3,-,TRBV18
ASSITPNYGYT,TRBJ1-2,-,TRBV6-1
SATDPGTGLETQY,TRBJ2-5,-,TRBV20-1
ASSSRGRNQPQH,TRBJ1-5,-,TRBV12-3/TRBV12-4
ASSPRGAGGYT,TRBJ1-2,few,TRBV27
ASSDSMGYGYT,TRBJ1-2,-,TRBV6-5
ASSSYISRETSRSYNEQF,TRBJ2-1,few,TRBV28
ASSVDPGLAGKRY,TRBJ2-5,-,TRBV9
ASSLAGISYNEQF,TRBJ2-1,few,TRBV7-2
ASSPGTPKETQY,TRBJ2-5,many,TRBV27
SARPLGGVASPLH,TRBJ1-6,-,TRBV20-1
ASSGRNRGNTEAF,TRBJ1-1,-,TRBV9
ASSKDALAKNIQY,TRBJ2-4,many,TRBV21-1
ASSYSPFRGADGYT,TRBJ1-2,few,TRBV6-6
ASSVVASNYGYT,TRBJ1-2,-,TRBV9
SASTGANEKLF,TRBJ1-4,-,TRBV20-1
ASSHTQY,TRBJ2-3,many,TRBV18
ASRTGGACYT,TRBJ1-2,-,TRBV6-6
ASRGDVGTAQY,TRBJ2-7,-,TRBV2
ASSLLEGSRGYT,TRBJ1-2,-,TRBV5-1
ASSRWGLDRSSYNSPLH,TRBJ1-6,-,TRBV4-3
ASRVTGIGNTIY,TRBJ1-3,-,TRBV12-3/TRBV12-4
ASSLAWGWSATNEKLF,TRBJ1-4,-,TRBV5-1
ASSERQILTDTQY,TRBJ2-3,few,TRBV2
SARDNYGYT,TRBJ1-2,many,TRBV20-1
ASSAGSSGNTIY,TRBJ1-3,-,TRBV5-1
SSLRMNTEAF,TRBJ1-1,-,TRBV20-1
AISERTEPTPSGANVLT,TRBJ2-6,-,TRBV10-3
SAEGGSGNYGYT,TRBJ1-2,-,TRBV29-1
ASSLGGDPIFSNQPQH,TRBJ1-5,-,TRBV12-3/TRBV12-4
AISGATGGDTEAL,TRBJ1-1,-,TRBV10-3
ASSAGQYQETQY,TRBJ2-5,-,TRBV5-1
ASRTSNTEAF,TRBJ1-1,-,TRBV2
ASSQEVQGQGTGELF,TRBJ2-2,-,TRBV4-3